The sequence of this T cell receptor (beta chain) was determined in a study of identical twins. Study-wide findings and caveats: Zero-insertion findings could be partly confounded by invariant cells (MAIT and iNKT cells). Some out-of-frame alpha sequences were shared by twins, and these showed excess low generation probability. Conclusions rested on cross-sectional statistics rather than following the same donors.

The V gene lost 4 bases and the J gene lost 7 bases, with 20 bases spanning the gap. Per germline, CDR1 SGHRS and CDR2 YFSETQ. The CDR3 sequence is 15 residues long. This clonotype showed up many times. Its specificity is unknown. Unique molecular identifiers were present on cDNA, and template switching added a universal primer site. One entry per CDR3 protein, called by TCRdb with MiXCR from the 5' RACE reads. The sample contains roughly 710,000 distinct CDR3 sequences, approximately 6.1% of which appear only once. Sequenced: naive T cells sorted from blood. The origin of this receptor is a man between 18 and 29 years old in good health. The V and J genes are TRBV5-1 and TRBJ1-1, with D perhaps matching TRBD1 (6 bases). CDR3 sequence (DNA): TGCGCCAGCAGCCCGGGGGGCTCGGGAGATGGTGAAGCTTTCTTT. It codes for CASSPGGSGDGEAFF.